This T cell receptor (beta chain) stems from a study of a mutant IDH1 vaccine in newly diagnosed glioma. Overall study context: Commencement of vaccination occurred 4-6 weeks following radiotherapy alone, or concurrently with temozolomide cycles. Prior therapy was radiotherapy, temozolomide, or both; most received both. Regarding the study as a whole: Of the patients, roughly 95% had vaccine-induced immune responses.

Stated time point: week 11, during vaccination. What each vaccine dose contained was 300 ug of mutant IDH1 20-mer peptide, accompanied by topical imiquimod. The donor cohort comprised cases of new WHO grade 3 or 4 IDH1-mutant, ATRX-lost astrocytoma. V was pared by 4 bases and J by 3 bases, with 8 bases between. CDR3 size: 13 residues. CDR1 and CDR2 (germline): MNHEY, SVGAGI. Points on this clone: What it binds is not known.

The method was immunoSEQ multiplex PCR; TCRdb's version includes in-frame clones alone and lacks a portion of them. The sample includes over 55,000 clones, 89% of them seen just once. The gene calls are TRBV6-5 and TRBJ2-3; unclear D gene. Here the sequenced sample was PBMCs, taken from a glioma patient whose treatment included an IDH1 peptide vaccine. The clonotype comes from a middle-aged man with glioma. DNA for the CDR3: TGTGCCAGCAGTTGGAGACGGACAGATACGCAGTATTTT. Its translation is CASSWRRTDTQYF.